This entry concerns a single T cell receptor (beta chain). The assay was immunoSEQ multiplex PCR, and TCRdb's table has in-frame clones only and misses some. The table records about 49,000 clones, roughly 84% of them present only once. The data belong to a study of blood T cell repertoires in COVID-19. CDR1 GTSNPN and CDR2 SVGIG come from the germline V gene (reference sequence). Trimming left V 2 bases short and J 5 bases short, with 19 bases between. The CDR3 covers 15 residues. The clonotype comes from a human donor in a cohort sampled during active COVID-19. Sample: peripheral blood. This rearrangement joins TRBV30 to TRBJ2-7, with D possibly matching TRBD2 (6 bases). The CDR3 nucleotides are TGTGCCTGGAGTCGCGGGCTAGGGAGGCAGAACGAGCAGTACTTC. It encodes CAWSRGLGRQNEQYF.